These 3 T cell receptor beta chains came from one sample sequenced in a study of spatial heterogeneity in lung cancer. Time point indicated: sample taken at primary tumor resection. No cell sorting; template was whole RNA from tumor, lung tissue or PBMC. TCRdb independently ran MiXCR on the 5' RACE reads; one entry per CDR3 protein. The repertoire holds 9,500 to 14,000 distinct CDR3 sequences, 3% to 5% seen once, with around 7.6% in the top ten. The sequencing here drew on normal lung tissue next to the tumor, taken at surgery. The receptors were sampled from a male donor with early-stage non-small cell lung cancer.

This clonotype came up many times. Little can be read into the size of this beta chain, an off-target read in a library designed for alpha chains. The gene calls are TRBV7-3 and TRBJ2-3, with a possible D match to TRBD2 (5 bases). Germline V gives CDR1 SGHTA, CDR2 FQGTGA. The V and J ends lost 4 bases and 1 base respectively, with 12 bases between them. CDR3 length equals 15 residues. The CDR3 DNA follows: TGTGCCAGCAGCTCACAGACTATCGGCACAGATACGCAGTATTTT. This codes for CASSSQTIGTDTQYF.

By share of the sample, this clonotype is medium-sized. Since the library was made to target alpha chains, this beta chain is a stray read and its abundance is not meaningful. V gene TRBV11-2 combines with J gene TRBJ2-7; TRBD1 might be the D (5 bases). Germline V gene data show CDR1 as SGHAT and CDR2 as FQNNGV. This CDR3 has 15 residues. Trimming cost V 5 bases and J 3 bases, with 17 bases left between them. CDR3 in DNA: TGTGCCAGCAGCCCGAAGTGGACATCAGTCTACGAGCAGTACTTC. Translation: CASSPKWTSVYEQYF. Combining the CDR3 with reference TRBV11-2 and TRBJ2-7 gives the whole variable domain EAGVAQSPRYKIIEKRQSVAFWCNPISGHATLYWYQQILGQGPKLLIQFQNNGVVDDSQLPKDRFSAERLKGVDSTLKIQPAKLEDSAVYLCASSPKWTSVYEQYFGPGTRLTVT.

This clonotype was observed many times. The size of this beta chain means little, since it is a stray read in a library made for alpha chains. CDR3 sequence reads: CASSPPRTSGRRGTDTQYF. In DNA, the CDR3 is TGTGCCAGCTCACCGCCTAGGACTAGCGGGAGGAGGGGCACAGATACGCAGTATTTT. The V call is TRBV18, the J call TRBJ2-3, with 14 bases aligning to TRBD2. V lost 3 bases and J lost 1; bases outside the gene matches: 9. Per germline, CDR1 KGHSH and CDR2 LQKENI. CDR3 size: 19 residues.